A single sample is the source of the 25 T cell receptor beta chains below, sequenced in a study of identical twins (dated by TCRdb to between 2015 and 2016). The library was built by means of 5' RACE. Sequencing was carried out with an Illumina HiSeq 2000. Through fastp at Q25 and MiXCR, TCRdb rebuilt clones from the public reads, retaining in-frame beta chains. Merged by CDR3 protein, the rows form single entries marked with the most common genes and DNA. This sample comprises a few hundred thousand distinct CDR3 sequences, roughly 20% of them detected only once. Around 12% of the sample is in the top ten clones. Sample: naive T cells sorted from blood. This specimen's cell subset or site label, per the study, means: cells isolated with a human naive T-cell isolation kit. All receptors derive from a middle-aged man in good health.

The genes are TRBV29-1 and TRBJ1-1, with D possibly being TRBD1 (5 bases). V dropped 4 bases and J dropped 1 base, with 10 bases sitting between them. CDR3 length equals 13 residues. CDR1 SQVTM and CDR2 ANQGSEA come from the germline V gene. CDR3 bases: TGCAGCGTTGGGCCCGGGGCGAACACTGAAGCTTTCTTT. As protein: CSVGPGANTEAFF.

This clonotype was observed a few times. The gene calls are TRBV27 and TRBJ2-7; D possibly matches TRBD1 or TRBD2 (5 bases each). Per germline, CDR1 MNHEY and CDR2 SMNVEV (reference sequence). V lost 4 bases and J 6 bases, leaving 16 bases between the germline ends. The CDR3 extends over 14 amino acids. CDR3 residues: CASSYRRKASEQYF. Here the CDR3 DNA reads TGTGCCAGCAGTTACAGGAGGAAGGCATCCGAGCAGTACTTC.

This clonotype has at least ten counts. The chain carries TRBV3-1 and TRBJ2-7, with D uncertain. Germline lookup yields CDR1 LGHDT and CDR2 YNNKEL (reference sequence). Deletions cut 1 base from V and 2 bases from J, with 6 bases between. This CDR3 spans 13 amino acids. DNA for the CDR3: TGTGCCAGCAGCCAAGGACTCCCCTACGAGCAGTACTTC. This encodes CASSQGLPYEQYF.

This chain uses TRBV5-1 with TRBJ2-1; 8 nucleotides agree with TRBD1. J lost 15 bases, V lost 3 bases, and 8 bases had no gene match. The CDR3 length is 12 residues. Germline V gene lookup returns CDR1 SGHRS and CDR2 YFSETQ. CDR3 DNA: TGCGCCAGCAGCTCCACCGGACAGGGTACGTTCTTC. This codes for CASSSTGQGTFF.

This clonotype was counted many times. This rearrangement joins TRBV7-8 to TRBJ1-2; D remains unclear. The V gene lost 5 bases and the J gene lost 1 base, with 8 bases spanning the gap. The CDR3 length is 13 residues. Germline V lookup: CDR1 SGHVS, CDR2 FQNEAQ. The CDR3 region has the DNA TGTGCCAGCAGCCCAAACAGTAACTATGGCTACACCTTC. The encoded protein is CASSPNSNYGYTF.

This clonotype was found once. This rearrangement joins TRBV28 to TRBJ1-2; D remains ambiguous. Trimming stripped 5 bases from V and 6 bases from J, with 16 bases between. The CDR3 consists of 14 residues. Germline V gene sequence: CDR1 MDHEN, CDR2 SYDVKM. The DNA for the CDR3 is TGTGCCAGCAGTAAACCGGACCTAAGTAATGGCTACACCTTC. Its translation: CASSKPDLSNGYTF.

This rearrangement joins TRBV5-1 to TRBJ2-3; TRBD2 agrees at 13 bases. The V gene's germline CDR1 is SGHRS and CDR2 YFSETQ. V lost 4 bases and J lost 1; bases outside the gene matches: 6. The CDR3 consists of 17 residues. CDR3 protein: CASSQTTSGRGTDTQYF. For the CDR3, the DNA is TGCGCCAGCAGCCAGACTACTAGCGGGAGGGGCACAGATACGCAGTATTTT.

This clonotype was observed a handful of times. This sequence joins TRBV12-3 or TRBV12-4 and TRBJ2-5; 8 bases match TRBD2. This CDR3 is 14 amino acids long. The J segment lost 9 bases and the V segment lost 2 bases, leaving 8 bases of the junction unmatched. CDR3 sequence: CASSLQRGTGSQYF. The CDR3 DNA reads TGTGCCAGCAGTTTACAGCGGGGGACCGGGTCCCAGTACTTC.

This clonotype was found many times. The chain joins TRBV6-5 to TRBJ2-2; no firm D call. This CDR3 region has 13 residues. Germline loops: CDR1 MNHEY, CDR2 SVGAGI. Trimming removed 4 bases at V and 6 bases at J, with 9 bases between. CDR3 amino acids: CASSFGAPGELFF. In DNA form, the CDR3 reads TGTGCCAGCAGTTTCGGAGCCCCCGGGGAGCTGTTTTTT.

This clonotype was counted a few times. The V and J genes are TRBV27 and TRBJ2-7; D remains unclear. Trimming stripped 0 bases from V and 3 bases from J, with 9 bases between. The CDR3 spans 14 residues. From germline, CDR1 is MNHEY and CDR2 SMNVEV (reference sequence). This CDR3 reads CASSLSVGNYEQYF. CDR3 coding DNA: TGTGCCAGCAGTTTATCGGTGGGGAACTACGAGCAGTACTTC.

This sequence joins TRBV18 and TRBJ2-7; TRBD1 is a possible D gene (5 bases). Germline V gives CDR1 KGHSH, CDR2 LQKENI. Deletions cut 3 bases from V and 3 bases from J, with 12 bases between. The CDR3 extends over 14 amino acids. CDR3 nucleotides: TGTGCCAGCTCACCGGGCAGGGCCGACTACGAGCAGTACTTC. Translating gives CASSPGRADYEQYF.

The genes are TRBV4-2 and TRBJ1-2; D might be TRBD1 (6 bases). Germline CDR1 LGHNA, CDR2 YNFKEQ. The V end lost 1 base, the J end lost 2 bases, and 11 bases lay between the germline ends. This CDR3 contains 15 residues. The CDR3 reads CASSQAATGNYGYTF. The CDR3 DNA is TGTGCCAGCAGCCAAGCAGCTACAGGGAACTATGGCTACACCTTC.

This clonotype has a count of ten or more. V gene TRBV5-1 combines with J gene TRBJ2-7; D gene uncertain. With 3 bases removed from V and 6 bases from J, the gap between germline ends came to 7 bases. The germline CDR1 and CDR2 sequences are SGHRS and YFSETQ. CDR3 length equals 11 residues. In nucleotides, the CDR3 is TGCGCCAGCAGCTCAACGTCCGAGCAGTACTTC. It specifies CASSSTSEQYF. Variable domain in full (rest from reference TRBV5-1 and TRBJ2-7): KAGVTQTPRYLIKTRGQQVTLSCSPISGHRSVSWYQQTPGQGLQFLFEYFSETQRNKGNFPGRFSGRQFSNSRSEMNVSTLELGDSALYLCASSSTSEQYFGPGTRLTVT.

This clonotype has a handful of counts. The rearrangement joins TRBV4-2 to TRBJ2-1; D call uncertain. Germline V gene lookup returns CDR1 LGHNA and CDR2 YNFKEQ. This CDR3 spans 16 amino acids. Trimming took off 5 bases at V and 0 bases at J, with 14 bases between the two ends. CDR3 residues: CASSVLAQSSYNEQFF. The CDR3 bases are TGTGCCAGCAGCGTTTTAGCACAGAGCTCCTACAATGAGCAGTTCTTC.

This clonotype has at least ten counts. The chain has TRBV3-1 and TRBJ1-1, with TRBD1 identical over 7 bases. CDR1 is LGHDT and CDR2 is YNNKEL in the germline V gene (reference sequence). With V trimmed by 0 bases and J by 4 bases, 5 bases remained unmatched. The CDR3 covers 15 residues. CDR3 amino acids: CASSQEGGVGTEAFF. The CDR3 DNA sequence: TGTGCCAGCAGCCAAGAAGGGGGCGTGGGCACTGAAGCTTTCTTT.

At least ten counts were recorded for this clonotype. The V gene is TRBV19, the J gene TRBJ2-7; D ambiguous. V shed 4 bases and J shed 4 bases, with 11 bases lying between them. This CDR3 is built from 13 residues. Germline CDR1 reads LNHDA; CDR2 reads SQIVND (reference sequence). The CDR3 protein is CASSTSITYEQYF. The CDR3 DNA is TGTGCCAGTAGTACAAGTATCACGTACGAGCAGTACTTC.

The gene calls are TRBV7-2 and TRBJ2-3; 10 bases match TRBD2. Losses at the gene ends were 4 bases for V and 6 bases for J; bases not matched to a gene: 1. CDR1 is SGHTA and CDR2 is FQGNSA in the germline V gene. This CDR3 comprises 13 residues. The CDR3: CASSWTSGDTQYF. The DNA for the CDR3 is TGTGCCAGCAGCTGGACTAGCGGTGATACGCAGTATTTT.

The chain uses TRBV12-3 or TRBV12-4 and TRBJ1-5; no reliable D call. This CDR3 is 14 amino acids long. The V end was cut by 0 bases, the J end by 6 bases, with 9 bases between. The CDR3: CASSLAPQVQPQHF. The DNA of the CDR3 is TGTGCCAGCAGTTTAGCGCCCCAGGTTCAGCCCCAGCATTTT.

This clonotype was detected ten times or more. This chain links TRBV4-3 with TRBJ2-1, with D hard to call. Between the trimmed V and J ends, which lost 1 base and 0 bases, there was a span of 7 bases. Looked up from germline, CDR1 is LGHNA and CDR2 is YSLEER. There are 15 residues in the CDR3. The CDR3 here is CASSQVYSSYNEQFF. The DNA of the CDR3 is TGCGCCAGCAGCCAAGTGTACAGCTCCTACAATGAGCAGTTCTTC.

V and J are TRBV5-1 and TRBJ2-4; TRBD1 aligns across 10 bases. This CDR3 has 16 residues. The germline CDR1 and CDR2 sequences are SGHRS and YFSETQ. V shed 5 bases and J 8 bases; nucleotides not matched to a gene: 13. CDR3 nucleotides: TGCGCCAGCAGGTCCGGGACAGGGGCGTCAGGGGACATTCAGTACTTC. It translates to CASRSGTGASGDIQYF. Full variable domain (rest looked up from reference TRBV5-1 and TRBJ2-4): KAGVTQTPRYLIKTRGQQVTLSCSPISGHRSVSWYQQTPGQGLQFLFEYFSETQRNKGNFPGRFSGRQFSNSRSEMNVSTLELGDSALYLCASRSGTGASGDIQYFGAGTRLSVL.

This clonotype was seen ten or more times. This chain connects TRBV18 to TRBJ2-7, with TRBD1 identical over 8 bases. Germline loops: CDR1 KGHSH, CDR2 LQKENI. The V gene end was trimmed by 6 bases and the J gene end by 1 base; junction bases not matched to a gene: 11. CDR3 length: 16 residues. The CDR3: CASSPEWGQESYEQYF. The CDR3 bases are TGTGCCAGCTCCCCAGAATGGGGACAGGAATCCTACGAGCAGTACTTC.

Only a few counts were recorded for this clonotype. The V gene is TRBV5-1, the J gene TRBJ1-6, with TRBD1 identical over 9 bases. Trimming removed 4 bases from V and 9 bases from J; junction bases left unmatched: 8. From germline, CDR1 is SGHRS and CDR2 YFSETQ. The CDR3 has 15 amino acids. CDR3 sequence: CASSPDRDRVSPLHF. CDR3 DNA: TGCGCCAGCAGCCCGGACCGGGACAGGGTTTCACCCCTCCACTTT.

This clonotype was found many times. This rearrangement joins TRBV4-3 to TRBJ2-7, with 12 bases that match TRBD1. J gave up 1 base and V 1 base, and 2 bases lay outside the gene matches. The CDR3 runs to 16 residues. Germline V gene lookup returns CDR1 LGHNA and CDR2 YSLEER. The CDR3 sequence is CASSQGGQGASYEQYF. The CDR3 DNA is TGCGCCAGCAGCCAAGGGGGACAGGGGGCATCCTACGAGCAGTACTTC.

The chain employs TRBV4-2 and TRBJ2-3; D may correspond to TRBD1 or TRBD2 (6 bases each). V lost 2 bases and J 0 bases, leaving 12 bases between the germline ends. Germline values: CDR1 LGHNA, CDR2 YNFKEQ. The CDR3 loop spans 16 amino acids. As DNA, the CDR3 is TGTGCCAGCAGCCAATCACAGGGAGGTAGCACAGATACGCAGTATTTT. As protein: CASSQSQGGSTDTQYF.

The sample holds many counts of this clonotype. The chain uses TRBV28 and TRBJ2-1; D is uncertain. The CDR3 has 12 residues. V was pared by 5 bases and J by 12 bases, with 14 bases between. Germline assignment: CDR1 MDHEN and CDR2 SYDVKM. CDR3 amino acids: CASSTDPVGQFF. In DNA, the CDR3 is TGTGCCAGCAGTACGGACCCAGTCGGGCAGTTCTTC.